This TCR beta chain originates from a study of blood T cells in healthy people across ages. General study findings and limits: Donor CMV status, an unknown factor, possibly confounded changes in expanded clonotypes. Age brought a roughly linear fall in TCR beta diversity measured per million T cells.

On this clonotype: Its antigen is not known.

The second PCR ran 7 to 11 cycles with a sample-barcoded 5' primer and J-beta primers. Using its own MiXCR run on the 5' RACE reads, TCRdb lists one record per CDR3 protein. The sample records 1.8 million or so distinct CDR3 sequences, approximately 39% being singletons. CDR3 length equals 16 residues. The V end was cut by 4 bases, the J end by 0 bases, with 13 bases between. Germline V lookup: CDR1 SGHRS, CDR2 YFSETQ. The receptor was derived from a human donor in good health. The chain couples TRBV5-1 to TRBJ1-4; weak D call: TRBD1 (6 bases). Sequencing used blood. CDR3: CASSLAKGATNEKLFF. The CDR3 nucleotides read TGCGCCAGCAGCCTGGCAAAGGGGGCAACTAATGAAAAACTGTTTTTT. The entire variable domain, with the rest obtained from reference TRBV5-1 and TRBJ1-4, is as follows: KAGVTQTPRYLIKTRGQQVTLSCSPISGHRSVSWYQQTPGQGLQFLFEYFSETQRNKGNFPGRFSGRQFSNSRSEMNVSTLELGDSALYLCASSLAKGATNEKLFFGSGTQLSVL.